This T cell receptor (beta chain) was recovered during a study of T cells and Merkel cell carcinoma outcomes. Germline CDR1 reads MNHEY; CDR2 reads SVGAGI. V was clipped by 7 bases and J by 3 bases, with 13 bases between them. The CDR3 totals 15 residues. Profiled with immunoSEQ multiplex PCR; TCRdb holds only in-frame clones, not every one. The table has some 13,000 clones, just under 95% seen once. V and J are TRBV6-5 and TRBJ1-6, with D tentatively TRBD1 (5 bases). This clonotype was obtained from a human donor with Merkel cell carcinoma. The sequenced sample consisted of tumor tissue from Merkel cell carcinoma. CDR3 sequence (DNA): TGTGCCAGCACCTTCAGGCAGGGCTATAATTCACCCCTCCACTTT. Protein: CASTFRQGYNSPLHF.